Listed below are T cell receptor beta chains from one sample, sequenced in a study of shared clonotypes between healthy human individuals. The table came from immunoSEQ multiplex PCR; TCRdb's copy has only in-frame clones and leaves some out. The sample holds about 600,000 clones; roughly 95% are singletons and the top ten take 0.11%. Sequenced input: naive CD8+ T cells sorted from blood. The receptor set was obtained from a woman younger than 45 in good health. Each CDR3 is given with its conserved first and last residue. Fields, in order: D gene, clone size, V gene, J gene, CDR3 DNA, CDR3 protein. The D gene is left open where the match is weak. Rows may omit the clone size; those that give it use once, few, many or a size class.

-	-	TRBV28	TRBJ2-5	TGTGCCAGCAGTTCGGGACCGCGGGGTAGGACCCAGTACTTC	CASSSGPRGRTQYF
-	few	TRBV5-4	TRBJ2-2	TGTGCCAGCAGACTAGAGGGGACCGGGGAGCTGTTTTTT	CASRLEGTGELFF
TRBD2	-	TRBV2	TRBJ2-2	TGTGCCAGCAGTAGCGGGAGAGGGATGGGGGAGCTGTTTTTT	CASSSGRGMGELFF
-	-	TRBV10-2	TRBJ1-2	TGCGCCAGCAGTGATCTGGGGGGGGTGATGGGCTACACCTTC	CASSDLGGVMGYTF
-	-	TRBV28	TRBJ1-6	TGTGCCAGCCTGGCGGTGGGTTCACCCCTCCACTTT	CASLAVGSPLHF
TRBD1	-	TRBV5-6	TRBJ1-5	TGTGCCAGCAGCACCTCGACAGGGCTTCAGCCCCAGCATTTT	CASSTSTGLQPQHF
-	-	TRBV12-5	TRBJ2-7	TGTGCTAGTGGTTTGGACCCACATGAAATATACGAGCAGTACTTC	CASGLDPHEIYEQYF
TRBD1	-	TRBV4-2	TRBJ2-7	TGTGCCAGCAGCCAAGAAATCTGGGGACAGGGGGCCTACGAGCAGTACTTC	CASSQEIWGQGAYEQYF
-	-	TRBV27	TRBJ2-2	TGTGCCAGCAGTTTATCGTTAGGATTTGGGGAGCTGTTTTTT	CASSLSLGFGELFF
-	-	TRBV6-6	TRBJ2-1	TGTGCCACGCTCAGGGTGGGCAATGAGCAGTTCTTC	CATLRVGNEQFF
TRBD2	-	TRBV6-6	TRBJ2-3	TGTGCCAGCAGTTACCGAGTAGCGGGAGGGGCAGATACGCAGTATTTT	CASSYRVAGGADTQYF
-	-	TRBV28	TRBJ1-5	TGTGCCAGCAGATTACAGGGTCGAAGTAATCAGCCCCAGCATTTT	CASRLQGRSNQPQHF
TRBD1	-	TRBV7-7	TRBJ2-7	TGTGCCAGCAGCTACGGGACAGCCGGCCACGAGCAGTACTTC	CASSYGTAGHEQYF
TRBD1	once	TRBV4-1	TRBJ2-2	TGCGCCAGCAGCCCCCTAGGGACAGTTTCGAACACCGGGGAGCTGTTTTTT	CASSPLGTVSNTGELFF
-	-	TRBV13	TRBJ2-1	TGTGCCAGCAGCTTGGGTCGTTGGGAGCAGTTCTTC	CASSLGRWEQFF
TRBD2	-	TRBV27	TRBJ2-5	TGTGCCAGCAGTTCGCTAGCGGGAGGAGAGACCCAGTACTTC	CASSSLAGGETQYF
-	-	TRBV7-9	TRBJ2-1	TGTGCCAGCAGCTTATTATTTAACGATGAGCAGTTCTTC	CASSLLFNDEQFF
TRBD1	-	TRBV2	TRBJ1-1	TGTGCCAGCAGTGAAACAGGGGCAATGAACACTGAAGCTTTCTTT	CASSETGAMNTEAFF
-	-	TRBV27	TRBJ1-5	TGTGCCAGTTTGCGGTCTTTTGCGGGCGTCGGCAATCAGCCCCAGCATTTT	CASLRSFAGVGNQPQHF
-	-	TRBV28	TRBJ2-7	TGTGCCAGCAGTTTAGACGGATCCTCAACCCAATACGAGCAGTACTTC	CASSLDGSSTQYEQYF
TRBD1	-	TRBV5-1	TRBJ2-7	TGCGCCAGCAGCTTGGGGCCGGGACAGGGCTACGAGCAGTACTTC	CASSLGPGQGYEQYF
-	-	TRBV6-1	TRBJ2-7	TGTGCCAGCAGTGGGAGGTTACGGCCCTACGAGCAGTACTTC	CASSGRLRPYEQYF
-	once	TRBV27	TRBJ1-1	TGTGCCAGCAGTTTAACGAGTGGGGCCATGAACACTGAAGCTTTCTTT	CASSLTSGAMNTEAFF
TRBD2	once	TRBV28	TRBJ2-3	TGTGCCAGCAGTTTCCGAGCGGGGTCTTCTAGCACAGATACGCAGTATTTT	CASSFRAGSSSTDTQYF
TRBD1	-	TRBV6-1	TRBJ1-2	TGTGCCAGCAGTGAGCCCGGGACAGGTCAGTTTGACTACACCTTC	CASSEPGTGQFDYTF
-	-	TRBV27	TRBJ1-2	TGTGCCAGCAGTTTGGGGGCGACCTATGGCTACACCTTC	CASSLGATYGYTF
TRBD2	-	TRBV5-4	TRBJ2-7	TGTGCCAGCAGCGAAGGAGCGGGAGGGCCTTCCTACGAGCAGTACTTC	CASSEGAGGPSYEQYF
-	-	TRBV7-9	TRBJ2-1	TGTGCCAGCAGCATCGGCGGCTATGAGCAGTTCTTC	CASSIGGYEQFF
TRBD2	-	TRBV4-2	TRBJ2-7	TGTGCCAGCAGCCACTGGACTAGCGGGCAGGATTTCTACGAGCAGTACTTC	CASSHWTSGQDFYEQYF
-	-	TRBV5-1	TRBJ2-3	TGCGCCAGCAGCTTGTACGAACTAGGGCGGACAGATACGCAGTATTTT	CASSLYELGRTDTQYF
-	-	TRBV6-1	TRBJ2-7	TGTGCCAGCAGTGAACCAGCGCGTAGTTCCTACGAGCAGTACTTC	CASSEPARSSYEQYF
-	-	TRBV7-9	TRBJ2-7	TGTGCCAGCAGCTCCTCCGGGGGCTCCTACGAGCAGTACTTC	CASSSSGGSYEQYF
-	-	TRBV7-2	TRBJ1-5	TGTGCCAGCAGCTTAGTGGGGTATAGCAATCAGCCCCAGCATTTT	CASSLVGYSNQPQHF
-	-	TRBV10-3	TRBJ2-1	TGTGCCATCAATTCAGGATCCTACAATGAGCAGTTCTTC	CAINSGSYNEQFF
-	-	TRBV28	TRBJ1-2	TGTGCCAGCAGCTCCCCCCCAGTCTATGGCTACACCTTC	CASSSPPVYGYTF
TRBD1	-	TRBV29-1	TRBJ1-2	TGCAGCGGAGCCCTGACAGGGGTCGGGGAAGGCTACACCTTC	CSGALTGVGEGYTF
-	-	TRBV5-1	TRBJ2-2	TGCGCCAGCAGCCTAAGGACAGACACCGGGGAGCTGTTTTTT	CASSLRTDTGELFF
TRBD1	-	TRBV7-9	TRBJ2-3	TGTGCCACCCAGACAGGGGCGTATGGGGATTTT	CATQTGAYGDF
TRBD2	-	TRBV27	TRBJ2-1	TGTGCCAGCAGTTTATCTCATTTACTAGCGGAGGCGGAGTTCTTC	CASSLSHLLAEAEFF
-	-	TRBV2	TRBJ1-4	TGTGCCAGCAGCCGAATCATTGAGGAAAAACTGTTTTTT	CASSRIIEEKLFF
-	-	TRBV28	TRBJ1-2	TGTGCCAGCAGTCCACCGTGGACAGACCCTAACTATGGCTACACCTTC	CASSPPWTDPNYGYTF
-	-	TRBV6-5	TRBJ2-5	TGTGCCAGCAGCCGAGGGGAGGGGGAGTGGGAGACCCAGTACTTC	CASSRGEGEWETQYF
TRBD1	once	TRBV5-1	TRBJ2-2	TGCGCCAGCAGCTTGATAGCACAGGGGGCGATCGGGGAGCTGTTTTTT	CASSLIAQGAIGELFF
TRBD1	-	TRBV13	TRBJ1-1	TGTGCCAGCAGCTCTAACCCGACAGGGAGTTCTGAAGCTTTCTTT	CASSSNPTGSSEAFF
-	-	TRBV23-1	TRBJ2-5	TGCGCCAGCGGGCAAGAGACCCAGTACTTC	CASGQETQYF
-	-	TRBV11-2	TRBJ1-1	TGTGCCAGCAGCCCCGGGGTGGCGAAGAACACTGAAGCTTTCTTT	CASSPGVAKNTEAFF
TRBD1	once	TRBV2	TRBJ1-4	TGTGCCACCGAGTCAGGGGGGCATAATGAAAAACTGTTTTTT	CATESGGHNEKLFF
-	-	TRBV2	TRBJ2-7	TGTGCCAGCAGCCTAGGGGAAATTGGTGATTACGAGCAGTACTTC	CASSLGEIGDYEQYF
TRBD2	-	TRBV27	TRBJ2-1	TGTGCCAGCAAACTAGCGGGAGACCTTAATGAGCAGTTCTTC	CASKLAGDLNEQFF
-	-	TRBV9	TRBJ2-6	TGTGCCAGCACCCCTGGCTCTGGGGCCAACGTCCTGACTTTC	CASTPGSGANVLTF
-	-	TRBV9	TRBJ2-2	TGTGCCAGCAGCACCGCTGGGAACACCGGGGAGCTGTTTTTT	CASSTAGNTGELFF
-	-	TRBV29-1	TRBJ1-3	TGCAGCGTTGTTGCAGGGCTGTCCTCTGGAAACACCATATATTTT	CSVVAGLSSGNTIYF
-	-	TRBV19	TRBJ2-1	TGTGCCAGTAGTATCATTCCCGGAGGCTCCTACAATGAGCAGTTCTTC	CASSIIPGGSYNEQFF
-	-	TRBV12-5	TRBJ2-1	TGTGCTAGTGGACGCAAGAACCGGACAGTTCGCAATGAGCAGTTCTTC	CASGRKNRTVRNEQFF
TRBD1	few	TRBV5-6	TRBJ1-2	TGTGCCAGCAGCTTGGGCAGGGGGTACTATGGCTACACCTTC	CASSLGRGYYGYTF
-	-	TRBV28	TRBJ2-5	TGTGCCAGCAGTCTCGAGGGAGCGGAGGGGACCCAGTACTTC	CASSLEGAEGTQYF
-	-	TRBV6-1	TRBJ1-4	TGTGCCAGCAGTGGGTCAGGGTTCGGAAATGAAAAACTGTTTTTT	CASSGSGFGNEKLFF
TRBD2	-	TRBV2	TRBJ2-7	TGTGCCGGCCGGACTAGCGCATCCTACGAGCAGTACTTC	CAGRTSASYEQYF
-	-	TRBV27	TRBJ1-6	TGTGCCAGCAGTCCCCGGTCACCGTCTTCACCCCTCCACTTT	CASSPRSPSSPLHF